The 7 T cell receptor beta chains below come from one sample, sequenced in a study of CD8+CD57+ T cells in acquired aplastic anemia (dated by TCRdb to the late 2010s). The data were produced on an Illumina HiSeq 2000. Profiling of TCR beta VDJ combinations and CDR3 sequences used genomic DNA as the template. Starting from the raw public reads, TCRdb applied fastp trimming at Q25, assembled clones with MiXCR and retained in-frame beta chains. Here each entry gathers all rows of one CDR3 protein and keeps the most common genes and DNA. The sample yields a few hundred thousand distinct CDR3 sequences; 45% to 65% were counted once. Approximately 8% of the sample is in the top ten clones. The sample comprised sorted CD4+, CD8+, or CD8+CD57+ T cells (not recorded which) from PBMCs. These receptors came from a human donor with severe aplastic anemia or a healthy control (not recorded which).

This clonotype was recorded a few times. V usage is TRBV24-1 and J usage is TRBJ2-7; D may be TRBD1 (5 bases). Germline CDR1 reads KGHDR; CDR2 reads SFDVKD. The CDR3 runs to 15 residues. V dropped 4 bases and J dropped 0 bases, with 12 bases sitting between them. This chain's CDR3 is CATSEGALSSYEQYF. CDR3 bases: TGTGCCACCAGTGAAGGGGCTTTGAGCTCCTACGAGCAGTACTTC.

In its sample, this clonotype was seen once. CDR3 residues: CSARPGTTNTEAFF. The CDR3 DNA reads as TGCAGTGCTAGACCCGGGACAACGAACACTGAAGCTTTCTTT. The chain joins TRBV20-1 to TRBJ1-1, with TRBD1 as a possible D gene (6 bases). V gave up 2 bases and J gave up 1 base, with 11 bases separating them. The CDR3 covers 14 residues. Looked up from germline, CDR1 is DFQATT and CDR2 is SNEGSKA (reference sequence).

This clonotype was detected ten times or more. The chain employs TRBV5-1 and TRBJ2-3; a possible D gene is TRBD1 (6 bases). This CDR3 is 14 amino acids long. V dropped 0 bases and J dropped 2 bases, with 7 bases sitting between them. Germline-derived CDR1 and CDR2 are SGHRS and YFSETQ. In DNA form, the CDR3 reads TGCGCCAGCAGCTTGGGACAGGCCACAGATACGCAGTATTTT. Its translation is CASSLGQATDTQYF.

Many counts were recorded for this clonotype. V usage is TRBV5-8 and J usage is TRBJ2-5; tentatively, D is TRBD2 (6 bases). Per germline, CDR1 SGHTS and CDR2 YDEGEE. V lost 1 base to trimming and J lost 5 bases, with 12 bases between them. The CDR3 sequence is 14 residues long. CDR3 sequence: CASSLSGVGETQYF. CDR3 DNA: TGTGCCAGCAGCTTGTCGGGAGTAGGTGAGACCCAGTACTTC.

This clonotype is a singleton in its sample. This chain uses TRBV4-2 with TRBJ2-7; D is ambiguous. The better agreement between TRBJ2-5 and the DNA end casts doubt on the J call. The CDR3 runs 14 residues. The germline V gene encodes CDR1 LGHNA and CDR2 YNFKEQ. CDR3: CASSQRLLQETQYF. The DNA of the CDR3 is TGTGCCAGCAGCCAACGATTACTGCAAGAGACCCAGTACTTC.

DNA of the CDR3: TGTGCCAGCAGTGAATTGTCAGACGGCGGCACCGGGGAGCTGTTTTTT. Translation gives CASSELSDGGTGELFF. This chain joins TRBV25-1 and TRBJ2-2, with unresolved D. Germline values: CDR1 MGHDK, CDR2 SYGVNS. The CDR3 contains 16 residues. Trimming took off 1 base at V and 4 bases at J, with 13 bases between the two ends.

This clonotype has only one observation. The V call is TRBV7-6, the J call TRBJ2-7, with D perhaps TRBD2 (5 bases). The CDR3 is 12 amino acids. Germline V gene lookup returns CDR1 SGHVS and CDR2 FNYEAQ. Between the trimmed V and J ends, which lost 1 base and 6 bases, there was a span of 7 bases. CDR3 region: CASSLVATEQYF. The CDR3 DNA reads as TGTGCCAGCAGCTTAGTAGCGACCGAGCAGTACTTC.